Below, 6 T cell receptor beta chains from the same sample are listed, as sequenced in a study of T-cell reconstitution after alpha-beta-depleted transplantation in children. Molecular barcoding with unique molecular identifiers was used for the TCRbeta library. TCRdb analysed the PCR reads with MiXCR anew, one entry per CDR3 protein. The repertoire holds some 130,000 distinct CDR3 sequences, with about 9.6% as singletons. The sample consisted of PBMCs, mostly from graft donor cells, taken 180 days after TCRalphabeta/CD19-depleted stem cell transplant. All receptors come from a girl under three years old who had a stem cell transplant for combined immunodeficiency, so the T cells may come from the graft donor.

Turning to this clonotype: One end of the junction fails to match germline, which may point to a read error. This chain links TRBV7-9 with TRBJ2-5; D is uncertain. Germline-derived CDR1 and CDR2 are SEHNR and FQNEAQ (reference sequence). This CDR3 has 14 amino acids. For the CDR3, the DNA is TGTTCCAGCAGCTTAGTCGGCCCACAAGAGACCCAGTACTTC. Translating gives CSSSLVGPQETQYF.

The V gene is TRBV20-1, the J gene TRBJ2-5; 13 bases are a match to TRBD2. The CDR3 consists of 16 residues. Germline V gene lookup returns CDR1 DFQATT and CDR2 SNEGSKA (reference sequence). J lost 5 bases, V lost 0 bases, and 6 bases had no gene match. The CDR3 bases are TGCAGTGCTAGAGATTGGACTAGCGGGAGCGGGGAGACCCAGTACTTC. This codes for CSARDWTSGSGETQYF.

This clonotype was counted between two and nine times. The chain recombines TRBV6-5 with TRBJ2-1; D is unclear. CDR3 size: 15 residues. CDR1 MNHEY and CDR2 SVGAGI come from the germline V gene. Trimming removed 4 bases at V and 0 bases at J, with 10 bases between. The CDR3 is CASSFTESSYNEQFF. CDR3 sequence (DNA): TGTGCCAGCAGTTTCACAGAAAGCTCCTACAATGAGCAGTTCTTC.

The chain carries TRBV7-3 and TRBJ2-1; tentative D call: TRBD1 (6 bases). V was clipped by 4 bases and J by 3 bases, with 13 bases between them. The CDR3 length is 15 residues. Looked up from germline, CDR1 is SGHTA and CDR2 is FQGTGA. CDR3 amino acids: CASSSYRAGYNEQFF. As DNA, the CDR3 is TGTGCCAGCAGCTCATACAGGGCTGGCTACAATGAGCAGTTCTTC.

CDR3 nucleotides: TGTGCCAGCAGCTTCCACCTGGGGACAGGGTCGAGGGAGCAGTACTTC. It encodes CASSFHLGTGSREQYF. The V call is TRBV7-9, the J call TRBJ2-7; 9 positions agree with TRBD1. This CDR3 contains 16 residues. Germline V gives CDR1 SEHNR, CDR2 FQNEAQ (reference sequence). Trimming took 3 bases from V and 7 from J; bases not matched to a gene: 13.

This clonotype has only a few counts. This chain connects TRBV4-3 to TRBJ2-7, with TRBD2 matching 10 bases. J was trimmed by 4 bases and V by 0 bases; bases with no gene match: 9. Germline loops: CDR1 LGHNA, CDR2 YSLEER. The CDR3 is made up of 17 amino acids. The CDR3 spells CASSQEPSGRALYEQYF. In DNA, the CDR3 is TGCGCCAGCAGCCAAGAACCCAGCGGGAGGGCCTTGTACGAGCAGTACTTC.